This T cell receptor (beta chain) is from a study of T cell repertoires in cytomegalovirus infection. On the study more broadly: Peptides in the study included HLA-C-restricted and HLA-B-restricted CMV epitopes.

The trim removed 6 bases at V and 1 base at J, leaving 8 bases unmatched. There are 15 residues in the CDR3. MiXCR, run by TCRdb on the reads, gives a single entry per CDR3 protein. The table records around 800,000 distinct CDR3 sequences, about 30% of them present only once. Note on this clonotype: The target antigen is unknown.

Study-level points and caveats: Summed frequency of shared TCR beta families picked out CMV carriers who also had the relevant HLA.

V usage is TRBV12-3 or TRBV12-4 and J usage is TRBJ1-1; 7 bases are a match to TRBD1. Sequencing was performed on cultured CD8+ T cells from PBMCs, taken from culture after CMV antigen stimulation. The TCR comes from a human donor in good health (CMV status not recorded). Some clones in this sample may be carry-over from other donors' samples. The CDR3 reads CASRDLGQPNTEAFF. CDR3 coding DNA: TGTGCCAGCAGAGATTTGGGACAGCCGAACACTGAAGCTTTCTTT.